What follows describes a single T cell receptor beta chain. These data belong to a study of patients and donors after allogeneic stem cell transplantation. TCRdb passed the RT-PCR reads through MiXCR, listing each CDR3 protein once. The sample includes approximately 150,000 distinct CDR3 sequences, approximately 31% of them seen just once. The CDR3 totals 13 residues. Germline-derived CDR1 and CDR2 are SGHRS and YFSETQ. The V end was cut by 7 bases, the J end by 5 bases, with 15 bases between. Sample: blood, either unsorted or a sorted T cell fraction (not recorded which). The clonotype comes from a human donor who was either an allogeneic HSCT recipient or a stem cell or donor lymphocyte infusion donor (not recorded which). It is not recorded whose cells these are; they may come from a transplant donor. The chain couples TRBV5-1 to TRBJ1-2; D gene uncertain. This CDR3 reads CASSTREGYGYTF. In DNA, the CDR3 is TGCGCCAGCTCGACCCGTGAGGGATATGGCTACACCTTC.